This TCR beta chain was sequenced for a study of blood T cell repertoires in COVID-19. About the research overall: Both acute and convalescent COVID-19 samples were obtained from the United States, Italy and Spain. The cDNA or gDNA used as material had been derived from T cells, B-cell-depleted T cells, or PBMCs.

V gave up 7 bases and J gave up 6 bases, with 13 bases separating them. Germline V lookup: CDR1 PRHDT, CDR2 FYEKMQ (reference sequence). This CDR3 is built from 13 residues. Original handling: The assay estimated nucleated cells by amplifying reference gene primers. The data were produced by immunoSEQ multiplex PCR, yet TCRdb's version contains in-frame clones alone and is incomplete. That table furnishes V, J and clone size, whereas the DNA furnished D and trimming. The sample consists of about 100,000 clones, just over 90% of them appearing once. This sequence joins TRBV13 and TRBJ2-1, with D maybe TRBD2 (5 bases). The sequence was collected from a man in his forties or fifties with active COVID-19. The sequenced sample was peripheral blood. This CDR3 reads CASTHSLANEQFF. The CDR3 coding sequence is TGTGCCAGCACCCATTCCCTAGCCAATGAGCAGTTCTTC.